The 23 T cell receptor beta chains in this list originate from one sample, sequenced in a study of beta chain features in type 1 diabetes. Regarding the study as a whole: Significant though moderate, a shortening of TCRB CDR3s appeared in all four CD4+ subsets of Type 1 diabetes patients.

Expressed TCRB transcripts were sequenced because the entire RNA isolate underwent reverse transcription. Libraries were prepared by immunoSEQ multiplex PCR; TCRdb keeps only in-frame clonotypes and omits some of them. The sample yields approximately 170,000 clones, about 7.8% seen once. These receptors' antigens are unknown. The sequenced sample was central memory CD4+ T cells from blood. All receptors derive from a woman in her forties with type 1 diabetes.

This rearrangement joins TRBV7-2 to TRBJ2-7, with 12 bases identical to TRBD2. The germline V gene encodes CDR1 SGHTA and CDR2 FQGNSA. The CDR3 totals 17 residues. Unmatched junction bases numbered 8, after V lost 5 bases and J lost 0 bases. The CDR3 DNA is TGTGCCAGCAGCACCGGACTAGCGGGGTTCCACTCCTACGAGCAGTACTTC. Encoded protein: CASSTGLAGFHSYEQYF.

This clone was seen more than once but under ten times. The chain uses TRBV13 and TRBJ1-1; TRBD1 aligns across 7 bases. Germline CDR1 PRHDT, CDR2 FYEKMQ (reference sequence). V shed 6 bases, J shed 4 bases, and the junction held 5 bases outside the gene matches. This CDR3 is 13 amino acids long. CDR3 residues: CASSKDRRTEAFF. The CDR3 DNA reads TGTGCCAGCAGTAAGGACAGGCGCACTGAAGCTTTCTTT.

This clone was detected a few times. The chain recombines TRBV7-3 with TRBJ2-3, with 8 bases matching TRBD2. The CDR3 runs 14 residues. The V segment lost 5 bases and the J segment 6 bases; nucleotides outside the gene matches: 7. From germline, CDR1 is SGHTA and CDR2 FQGTGA. The CDR3 is CASSPGGETDTQYF. CDR3 nucleotides: TGTGCCAGCAGCCCGGGAGGGGAGACGGATACGCAGTATTTT.

The chain joins TRBV29-1 to TRBJ2-1; 12 bases match TRBD2. The V gene's germline CDR1 is SQVTM and CDR2 ANQGSEA. V lost 7 bases, J lost 8 bases, and 9 bases stayed unmatched. The CDR3 contains 14 residues. The CDR3 nucleotides are TGCAGCGCCCGCGGGCCTAGCGGGGGGGATGAGCAGTTCTTC. As protein: CSARGPSGGDEQFF.

The V call is TRBV28, the J call TRBJ2-3, with 11 positions matching TRBD2. The V and J ends lost 6 bases and 3 bases, in that order; junction bases with no gene match: 5. This CDR3 contains 15 residues. The germline gives CDR1 MDHEN, CDR2 SYDVKM. This CDR3 is CASRYSGRGTDTQYF. The CDR3 DNA sequence: TGTGCCAGCAGATATAGCGGGAGGGGTACAGATACGCAGTATTTT. The full variable domain, with the rest looked up from reference TRBV28 and TRBJ2-3, is DVKVTQSSRYLVKRTGEKVFLECVQDMDHENMFWYRQDPGLGLRLIYFSYDVKMKEKGDIPEGYSVSREKKERFSLILESASTNQTSMYLCASRYSGRGTDTQYFGPGTRLTVL.

CDR3 region: CSVGGGISYNEQFF. DNA of the CDR3: TGCAGCGTTGGTGGCGGGATCTCCTACAATGAGCAGTTCTTC. V is TRBV29-1 and J is TRBJ2-1; the D gene is possibly TRBD2 (6 bases). V was clipped by 4 bases and J by 0 bases, with 10 bases between them. Per germline, CDR1 SQVTM and CDR2 ANQGSEA. The CDR3 has 14 residues.

This clone was counted a few times. The chain is built from TRBV4-3 and TRBJ2-3, with 8 bases matching TRBD2. The CDR3 consists of 15 residues. V lost 1 base to trimming and J lost 5 bases; unmatched junction nucleotides: 5. Germline V gene sequence: CDR1 LGHNA, CDR2 YSLEER. In nucleotides, the CDR3 is TGCGCCAGCAGCCAAGCGGGAGGGTCGGGAGATACGCAGTATTTT. It codes for CASSQAGGSGDTQYF.

V usage is TRBV5-4 and J usage is TRBJ1-5, with D unclear. Per the germline V gene, CDR1 is SGHNT and CDR2 is YYREEE (reference sequence). V lost 0 bases and J 6 bases, leaving 10 bases between the germline ends. This CDR3 contains 14 residues. The CDR3 coding sequence is TGTGCCAGCAGCTTGGAGAGGGAGGGTCAGCCCCAGCATTTT. Protein: CASSLEREGQPQHF.

This clone was counted only a few times. The chain recombines TRBV5-1 with TRBJ2-1, with a possible D match to TRBD1 (6 bases). The V gene lost 3 bases and the J gene lost 4 bases, with 8 bases spanning the gap. Germline assignment: CDR1 SGHRS and CDR2 YFSETQ. The CDR3 spans 13 residues. In nucleotides, the CDR3 is TGCGCCAGCAGCTCCCAGGGGTACAATGAGCAGTTCTTC. Amino acid sequence: CASSSQGYNEQFF.

This clone was recorded a few times. V and J are TRBV2 and TRBJ1-5, with D unresolved. There are 13 residues in the CDR3. The germline CDR1 and CDR2 sequences are SNHLY and FYNNEI. Trimming shortened V by 1 base and J by 9 bases, and 10 bases separated the two germline ends. CDR3 residues: CASSEDPSGPQHF. Written as DNA, the CDR3 is TGTGCCAGCAGTGAAGATCCCTCGGGGCCCCAGCATTTT.

This clone has a handful of counts. V is TRBV28 and J is TRBJ1-3, with unresolved D. Looked up from germline, CDR1 is MDHEN and CDR2 is SYDVKM. V dropped 3 bases and J dropped 3 bases, with 9 bases sitting between them. The CDR3 has 14 amino acids. The CDR3 DNA is TGTGCCAGCAGTTTTACTCTCTTTGGAAACACCATATATTTT. Its translation is CASSFTLFGNTIYF.

This clone was counted between two and nine times. In nucleotides, the CDR3 is TGCGCCAGCAGCCCACGGACAGGGGGTGGTGAGCAGTTCTTC. Translating it yields CASSPRTGGGEQFF. The V gene is TRBV4-1, the J gene TRBJ2-1, with TRBD1 identical over 10 bases. V was pared by 4 bases and J by 9 bases, with 6 bases of the junction left unmatched. The CDR3 contains 14 residues. CDR1 and CDR2 from the germline V gene are MGHRA and YSYEKL.

DNA for the CDR3: TGTGCCAGCAGAAGGACAGATGACTCCTACGAGCAGTACTTC. This codes for CASRRTDDSYEQYF. The rearrangement joins TRBV6-5 to TRBJ2-7; tentative D call: TRBD1 (6 bases). Germline assignment: CDR1 MNHEY and CDR2 SVGAGI. V was clipped by 6 bases and J by 0 bases, with 12 bases between them. The CDR3 runs 14 residues.

The chain employs TRBV5-1 and TRBJ1-6, with 10 bases identical to TRBD1. Germline lookup yields CDR1 SGHRS and CDR2 YFSETQ. The CDR3 consists of 14 residues. With V trimmed by 5 bases and J by 6 bases, 2 bases remained unmatched. CDR3 in DNA: TGCGCCAGCAGAGGACAGGGGGGTAATTCACCCCTCCACTTT. This translates into CASRGQGGNSPLHF.

This clone was detected ten times or more. The chain links TRBV5-1 to TRBJ2-5; a weak D match, TRBD1 (6 bases). In germline, CDR1 is SGHRS, CDR2 YFSETQ. Trimming stripped 3 bases from V and 2 bases from J, with 8 bases between. This CDR3 has 13 residues. Here the CDR3 DNA reads TGCGCCAGCAGCTCAGGGGCTCAAGAGACCCAGTACTTC. Its protein product is CASSSGAQETQYF.

The chain carries TRBV27 and TRBJ2-7, with 8 positions matching TRBD2. J lost 5 bases, V lost 7 bases, and 10 bases had no gene match. The CDR3 sequence is 14 residues long. Germline-derived CDR1 and CDR2 are MNHEY and SMNVEV (reference sequence). CDR3 sequence reads: CASNGGARRDEQYF. In nucleotides, the CDR3 is TGTGCCAGCAACGGGGGGGCGCGTCGAGACGAGCAGTACTTC.

This clone was found a few times. The rearrangement joins TRBV29-1 to TRBJ1-2; TRBD1 matches 7 bases. The V and J ends lost 5 bases and 3 bases, in that order; junction bases with no gene match: 6. The V gene's germline CDR1 is SQVTM and CDR2 ANQGSEA. CDR3 length: 13 residues. The CDR3 sequence: CSVPSDRHYGYTF. Here the CDR3 DNA reads TGCAGCGTTCCATCGGACAGGCACTATGGCTACACCTTC.

This clone was observed once. Just one base apart from a much larger clone, this may be a read error. This chain uses TRBV2 with TRBJ1-2; TRBD1 is a possible D gene (6 bases). Per the germline V gene, CDR1 is SNHLY and CDR2 is FYNNEI. The ends were cut back, 6 bases at V and 1 base at J, with 9 bases in the middle. The CDR3 covers 13 residues. The CDR3 is CASSLDSNYGYTF. The CDR3 DNA reads TGTGCCAGCAGCCTGGACAGTAACTATGGCTACACCTTC.

This clone has just a few counts. The CDR3 DNA follows: TGCGCCACTTCCTATAGCGGGGACTACGAGCAGTACTTC. The encoded protein is CATSYSGDYEQYF. V usage is TRBV5-1 and J usage is TRBJ2-7, with TRBD2 matching 8 bases. The CDR3 has 13 residues. Germline V gene sequence: CDR1 SGHRS, CDR2 YFSETQ. J was trimmed by 3 bases and V by 9 bases; bases with no gene match: 8.

The chain joins TRBV7-8 to TRBJ2-7; tentative D call: TRBD2 (6 bases). Trimming cost V 4 bases and J 0 bases, with 13 bases left between them. CDR3 length: 15 amino acids. From germline, CDR1 is SGHVS and CDR2 FQNEAQ. The CDR3 here is CASSSTSWSSYEQYF. DNA for the CDR3: TGTGCCAGCAGCTCCACTAGCTGGAGCTCCTACGAGCAGTACTTC.

The rearrangement links TRBV18 to TRBJ1-5, with a tentative D call TRBD1 (5 bases). The V end lost 5 bases, the J end lost 5 bases, and 13 bases lay between the germline ends. The germline CDR1 and CDR2 sequences are KGHSH and LQKENI. The CDR3 consists of 14 residues. The chain's CDR3 is CASSSSGYDQPQHF. The CDR3 DNA is TGTGCCAGCTCATCATCAGGGTACGATCAGCCCCAGCATTTT.

A note on this clone: Within the sample, other DNA sequences also encode this same CDR3. This chain links TRBV5-1 with TRBJ2-1; 8 nucleotides align to TRBD2. Germline CDR1 and CDR2: SGHRS and YFSETQ. V trimming: 7 bases; J trimming: 6 bases; junction bases outside the gene matches: 12. The CDR3 sequence is 15 residues long. The CDR3 region has the DNA TGCGCCAGCTCCTTGGGCCAGCGGGAGAGCAATGAGCAGTTCTTC. Its translation is CASSLGQRESNEQFF.

The J gene is TRBJ2-7, the V gene TRBV7-2; 10 bases fit TRBD1. CDR1 is SGHTA and CDR2 is FQGNSA in the germline V gene. There are 14 residues in the CDR3. Unmatched junction bases numbered 2, after V lost 6 bases and J lost 0 bases. CDR3 nucleotide sequence: TGTGCCAGCAGAGGGACAGGGGTCTCCTACGAGCAGTACTTC. Amino acid sequence: CASRGTGVSYEQYF. The full variable domain, rest sourced from reference TRBV7-2 and TRBJ2-7, is GAGVSQSPSNKVTEKGKDVELRCDPISGHTALYWYRQSLGQGLEFLIYFQGNSAPDKSGLPSDRFSAERTGGSVSTLTIQRTQQEDSAVYLCASRGTGVSYEQYFGPGTRLTVT.